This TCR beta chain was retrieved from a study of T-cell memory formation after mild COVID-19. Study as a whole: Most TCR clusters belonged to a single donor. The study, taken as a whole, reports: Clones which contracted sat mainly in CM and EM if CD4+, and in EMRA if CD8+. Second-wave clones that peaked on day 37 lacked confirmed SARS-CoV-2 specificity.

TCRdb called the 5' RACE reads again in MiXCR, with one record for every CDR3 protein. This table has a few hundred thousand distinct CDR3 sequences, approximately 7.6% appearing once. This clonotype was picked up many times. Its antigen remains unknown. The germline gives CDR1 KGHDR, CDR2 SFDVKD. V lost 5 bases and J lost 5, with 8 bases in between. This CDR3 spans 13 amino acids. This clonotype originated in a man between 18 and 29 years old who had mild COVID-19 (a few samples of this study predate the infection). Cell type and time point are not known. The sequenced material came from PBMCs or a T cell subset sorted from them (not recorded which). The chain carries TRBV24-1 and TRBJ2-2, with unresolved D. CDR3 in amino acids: CATSVDGTGELFF. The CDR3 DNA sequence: TGTGCCACCAGTGTCGACGGTACCGGGGAGCTGTTTTTT.